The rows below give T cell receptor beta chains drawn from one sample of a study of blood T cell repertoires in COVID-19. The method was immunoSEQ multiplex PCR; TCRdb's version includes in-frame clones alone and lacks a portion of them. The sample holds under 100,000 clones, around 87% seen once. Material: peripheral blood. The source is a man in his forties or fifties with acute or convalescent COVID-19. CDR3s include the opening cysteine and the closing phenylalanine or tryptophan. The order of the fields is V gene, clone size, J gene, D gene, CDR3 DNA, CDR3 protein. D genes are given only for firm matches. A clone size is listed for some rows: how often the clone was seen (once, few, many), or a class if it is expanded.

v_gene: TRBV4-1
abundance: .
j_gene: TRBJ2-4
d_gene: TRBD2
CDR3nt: TGCGCCAGCAGCCAAATTACTACTAGCGGGAGTTACATTCAGTACTTC
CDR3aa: CASSQITTSGSYIQYF

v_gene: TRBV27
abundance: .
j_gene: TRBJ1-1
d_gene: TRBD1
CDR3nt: TGTGCCAGCAGTCCCCGGGACAGGGGATATGTCACTGAAGCTTTCTTT
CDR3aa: CASSPRDRGYVTEAFF

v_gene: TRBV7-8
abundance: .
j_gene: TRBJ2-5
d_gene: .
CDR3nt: TGTGCCAGCAGCTTAGGCGGGCGAGAGACCCAGTACTTC
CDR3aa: CASSLGGRETQYF

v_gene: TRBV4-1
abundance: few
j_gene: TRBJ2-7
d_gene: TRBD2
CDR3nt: TGCGCCAGCAGCCGTGGAGGCGGGAGCTCCTACGAGCAGTACTTC
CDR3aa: CASSRGGGSSYEQYF

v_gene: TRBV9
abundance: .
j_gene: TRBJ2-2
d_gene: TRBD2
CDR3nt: TGTGCCAGCAGCCCAATTCCTAGCGGGGGCGCAACCCACCCCGGGGAGCTGTTTTTT
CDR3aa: CASSPIPSGGATHPGELFF

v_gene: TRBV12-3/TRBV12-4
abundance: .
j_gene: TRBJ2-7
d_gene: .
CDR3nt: TGTGCCAGCAGTTTTACTGTCTCCTACGAGCAGTACTTC
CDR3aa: CASSFTVSYEQYF

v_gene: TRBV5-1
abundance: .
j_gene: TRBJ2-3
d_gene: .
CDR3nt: TGCGCCAGCAGCTCTAGGACAGAACCTAATACGCAGTATTTT
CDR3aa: CASSSRTEPNTQYF

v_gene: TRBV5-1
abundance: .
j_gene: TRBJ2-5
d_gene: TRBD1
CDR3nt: TGCGCCAGCAGCTTGGCCAGGGGGCAAGAGACCCAGTACTTC
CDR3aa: CASSLARGQETQYF

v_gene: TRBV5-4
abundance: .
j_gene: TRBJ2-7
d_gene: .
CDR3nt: TGTGCCAGCAGCTTGGTGGGACACTCAGGAGAGCAGTACTTC
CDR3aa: CASSLVGHSGEQYF

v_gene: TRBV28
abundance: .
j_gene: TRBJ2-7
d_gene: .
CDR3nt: TGTGCCAGCAGAAAACAGGGTTGGCTCGAGCAGTACTTC
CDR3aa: CASRKQGWLEQYF

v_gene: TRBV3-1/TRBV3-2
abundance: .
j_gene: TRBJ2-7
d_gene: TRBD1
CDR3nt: TGTGCCAGCAGCCCCTCCGGGACAGGGAGGAACGAGCAGTACTTC
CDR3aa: CASSPSGTGRNEQYF

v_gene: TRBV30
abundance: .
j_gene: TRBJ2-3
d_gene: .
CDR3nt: TGTGCCTGGAGCCCTACTCCAGATACGCAGTATTTT
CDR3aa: CAWSPTPDTQYF

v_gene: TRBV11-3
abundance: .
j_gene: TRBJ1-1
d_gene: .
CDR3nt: TGTGCCAGCAGCCCCCGTTCGAACACTGAAGCTTTCTTT
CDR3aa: CASSPRSNTEAFF

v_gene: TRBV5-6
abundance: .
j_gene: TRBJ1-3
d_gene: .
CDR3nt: TGTGCCAGCAGCTTGGTGGCCTCCGGAAACACCATATATTTT
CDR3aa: CASSLVASGNTIYF

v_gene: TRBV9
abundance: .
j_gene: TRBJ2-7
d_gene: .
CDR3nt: TGTGCCAGCAGCCCCCAGAGGAGTCTCTACGAGCAGTACTTC
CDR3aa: CASSPQRSLYEQYF

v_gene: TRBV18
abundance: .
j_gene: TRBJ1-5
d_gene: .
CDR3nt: TGTGCCAGCTCACCACAAGACAGGAGCAATCAGCCCCAGCATTTT
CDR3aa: CASSPQDRSNQPQHF

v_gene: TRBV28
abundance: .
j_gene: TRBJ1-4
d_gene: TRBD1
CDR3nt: TGTGCCAGCAGTTTCGAAACAGGGGATGAAAAACTGTTTTTT
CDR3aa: CASSFETGDEKLFF

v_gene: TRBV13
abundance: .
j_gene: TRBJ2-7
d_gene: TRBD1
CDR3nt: TGTGCCAGCAGCCGCCGGGACAGCACCTACGAGCAGTACTTC
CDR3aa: CASSRRDSTYEQYF

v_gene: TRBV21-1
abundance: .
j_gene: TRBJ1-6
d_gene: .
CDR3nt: TGTGCCAGCCTGAGGTGGGACAGGGGAGACGATGCGGGTTCACCCCTCCACTTT
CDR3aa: CASLRWDRGDDAGSPLHF

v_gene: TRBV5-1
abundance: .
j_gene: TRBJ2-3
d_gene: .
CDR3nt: TGCGCCAGCAGCTTGGGCCTTGCGGGCACAGATACGCAGTATTTT
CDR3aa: CASSLGLAGTDTQYF

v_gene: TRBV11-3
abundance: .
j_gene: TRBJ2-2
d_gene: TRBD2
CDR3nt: TGTGCCAGCAGCCCAACTAGCGGAGGGACCGGGGAGCTGTTTTTT
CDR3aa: CASSPTSGGTGELFF

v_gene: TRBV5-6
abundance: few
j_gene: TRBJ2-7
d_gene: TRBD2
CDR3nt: TGTGCCAGCACCTTGCTACTAGCGGGAGGAAAGCAGTACTTC
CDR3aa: CASTLLLAGGKQYF

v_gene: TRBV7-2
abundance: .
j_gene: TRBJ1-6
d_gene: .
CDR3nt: TGTGCCAGCAGCCTCCAGGCAGGGGAGGGTTCACCCCTCCACTTT
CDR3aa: CASSLQAGEGSPLHF

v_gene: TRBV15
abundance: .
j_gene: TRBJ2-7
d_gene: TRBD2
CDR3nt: TGTGCCACCAGCCCGCGGAGGGTAGCGGGCTCTTTGCAGTACTTC
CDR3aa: CATSPRRVAGSLQYF

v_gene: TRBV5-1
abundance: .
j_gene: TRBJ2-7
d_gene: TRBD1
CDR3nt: TGCGCCAGCAGCTCCCCTCTCCCCGGGACAGGTGCTGGTGAGCAGTACTTC
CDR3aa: CASSSPLPGTGAGEQYF

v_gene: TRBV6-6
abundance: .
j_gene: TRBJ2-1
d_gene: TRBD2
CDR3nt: TGTGCCAGCACCACGGGACTAGCGGGGGAGCAGTTCTTC
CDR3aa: CASTTGLAGEQFF

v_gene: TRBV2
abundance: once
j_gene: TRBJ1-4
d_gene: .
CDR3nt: TGTGCCAGCATAAGGGGGACTAATGAAAAACTGTTTTTT
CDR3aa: CASIRGTNEKLFF

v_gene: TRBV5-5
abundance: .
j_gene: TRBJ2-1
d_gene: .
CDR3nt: TGTGCCAGCAGGGACATTAGCCATGAGCAGTTCTTC
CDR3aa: CASRDISHEQFF

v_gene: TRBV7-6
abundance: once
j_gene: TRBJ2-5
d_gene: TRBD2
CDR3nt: TGTGCCAGCAGCTTAAGGGCGGGAGAGGTGAAAGAGACCCAGTACTTC
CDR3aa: CASSLRAGEVKETQYF

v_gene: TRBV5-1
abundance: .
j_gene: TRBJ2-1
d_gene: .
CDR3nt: TGCGCCAGCAGTGCGAGCGGGACACTCTCCTACAATGAGCAGTTCTTC
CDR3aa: CASSASGTLSYNEQFF

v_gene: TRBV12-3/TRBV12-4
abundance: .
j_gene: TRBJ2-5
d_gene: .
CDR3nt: TGTGCCAGCACAGGTGGGGAGACCCAGTACTTC
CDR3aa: CASTGGETQYF

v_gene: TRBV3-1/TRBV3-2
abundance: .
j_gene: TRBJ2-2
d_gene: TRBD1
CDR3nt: TGTGCCAGCAGCCAAGTTCACCGGACAGGCACCGGGGAGCTGTTTTTT
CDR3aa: CASSQVHRTGTGELFF

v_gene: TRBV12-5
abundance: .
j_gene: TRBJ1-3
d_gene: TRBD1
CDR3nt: TGTGCTAGTGGTCTCGGGACAGGGTCAATCTCGGGAAACACCATATATTTT
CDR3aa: CASGLGTGSISGNTIYF

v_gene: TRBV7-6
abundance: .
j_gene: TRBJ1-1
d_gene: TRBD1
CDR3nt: TGTGCCAGCAGCTTAGGAGGGGGCGGCCCCGCTGAAGCTTTCTTT
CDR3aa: CASSLGGGGPAEAFF

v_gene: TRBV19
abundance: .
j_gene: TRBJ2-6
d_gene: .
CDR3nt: TGTGCCAGTAGTACGAGGAACTCTGGGGCCAACGTCCTGACTTTC
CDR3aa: CASSTRNSGANVLTF

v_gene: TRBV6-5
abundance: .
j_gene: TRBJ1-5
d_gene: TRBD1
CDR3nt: TGTGCCAGCCAGGGGGTCAATAGCAATCAGCCCCAGCATTTT
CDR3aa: CASQGVNSNQPQHF

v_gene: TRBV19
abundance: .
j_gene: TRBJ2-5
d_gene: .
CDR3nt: TGTGCCAGTAGTATGAAAGGAGGGACCCAGTACTTC
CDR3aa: CASSMKGGTQYF

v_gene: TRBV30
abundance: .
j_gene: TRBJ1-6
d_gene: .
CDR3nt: TGTGCCTGGAGTGTACCTTCCCCAGGGGATAATTCACCCCTCCACTTT
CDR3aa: CAWSVPSPGDNSPLHF

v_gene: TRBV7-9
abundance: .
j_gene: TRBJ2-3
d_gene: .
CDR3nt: TGTGCCAGCAGCTTAGGCGCAGATACGCAGTATTTT
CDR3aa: CASSLGADTQYF

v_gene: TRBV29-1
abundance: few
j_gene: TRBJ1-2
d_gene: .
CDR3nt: TGCAGCGTTGAAGATACCAGCTATGGCTACACCTTC
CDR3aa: CSVEDTSYGYTF

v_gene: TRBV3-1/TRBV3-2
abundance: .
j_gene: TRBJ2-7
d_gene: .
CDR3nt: TGTGCCAGCAGCCTATTCAGCTCCTACGAGCAGTACTTC
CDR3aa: CASSLFSSYEQYF

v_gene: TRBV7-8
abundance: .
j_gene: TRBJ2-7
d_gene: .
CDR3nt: TGTGCCAGCAGCTCCACCTTCGGGGGACCCTCCTACGAGCAGTACTTC
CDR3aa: CASSSTFGGPSYEQYF

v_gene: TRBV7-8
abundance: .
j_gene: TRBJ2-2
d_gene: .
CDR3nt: TGTGCCAGCAGCTTGGACATCGCGAACACCGGGGAGCTGTTTTTT
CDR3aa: CASSLDIANTGELFF

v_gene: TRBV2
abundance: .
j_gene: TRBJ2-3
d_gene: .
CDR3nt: TGTGCCAGCAGGGGGGGAAACGAGGATACGCAGTATTTT
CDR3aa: CASRGGNEDTQYF

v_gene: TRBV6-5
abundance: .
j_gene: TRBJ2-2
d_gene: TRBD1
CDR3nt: TGTGCCAGCAGTTTACACTCGGGACAGGCCACCGGGGAGCTGTTTTTT
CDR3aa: CASSLHSGQATGELFF

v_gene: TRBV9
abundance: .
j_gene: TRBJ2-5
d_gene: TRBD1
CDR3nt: TGTGCCAGCACCGGGACAGACCAAGAGACCCAGTACTTC
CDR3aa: CASTGTDQETQYF

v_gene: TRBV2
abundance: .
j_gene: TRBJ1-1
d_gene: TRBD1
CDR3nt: TGTGCCAGCAGTGAGGACAGGGGGAACACTGAAGCTTTCTTT
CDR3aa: CASSEDRGNTEAFF

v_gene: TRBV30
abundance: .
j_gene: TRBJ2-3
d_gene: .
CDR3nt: TGTGCCTGGAGTGTAGTGGCTCACACAGATACGCAGTATTTT
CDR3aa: CAWSVVAHTDTQYF

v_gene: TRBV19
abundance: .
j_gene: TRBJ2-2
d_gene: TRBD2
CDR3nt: TGTGCCAGTAGTCCAGGACTAGCTCCCGGGGAGCTGTTTTTT
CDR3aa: CASSPGLAPGELFF